This T cell receptor beta chain was captured by sequencing in a study of T cells in tuberculosis. This clone was observed once. Antigen specificity is unknown. Data came from immunoSEQ multiplex PCR; TCRdb stores just in-frame clones and leaves some out. Of 25,000 to 35,000 clones in the sample, around 92% were seen once. V shed 4 bases, J shed 1 base, and the junction held 4 bases outside the gene matches. Germline-derived CDR1 and CDR2 are SGHRS and YFSETQ. CDR3 length: 14 amino acids. Time point specified: new active TB diagnosis, blood taken before or within 7 days of starting treatment. Positive smear microscopy and/or M. tuberculosis culture confirmed active disease. Study-wide findings and caveats: Smaller distances to GMM-specific TCRs suggested their expansion in active tuberculosis.

This sequence originates from an adult with tuberculosis. Some clones in this sample may be carry-over from other donors' samples. The rearrangement links TRBV5-1 to TRBJ1-1; the match to TRBD1 covers 7 bases. The source was PBMCs, collected at tuberculosis diagnosis. The DNA for the CDR3 is TGCGCCAGCAGCGGGGGGACAGCGAACACTGAAGCTTTCTTT. It yields the protein CASSGGTANTEAFF. Full variable domain (missing parts from reference TRBV5-1 and TRBJ1-1): KAGVTQTPRYLIKTRGQQVTLSCSPISGHRSVSWYQQTPGQGLQFLFEYFSETQRNKGNFPGRFSGRQFSNSRSEMNVSTLELGDSALYLCASSGGTANTEAFFGQGTRLTVV.